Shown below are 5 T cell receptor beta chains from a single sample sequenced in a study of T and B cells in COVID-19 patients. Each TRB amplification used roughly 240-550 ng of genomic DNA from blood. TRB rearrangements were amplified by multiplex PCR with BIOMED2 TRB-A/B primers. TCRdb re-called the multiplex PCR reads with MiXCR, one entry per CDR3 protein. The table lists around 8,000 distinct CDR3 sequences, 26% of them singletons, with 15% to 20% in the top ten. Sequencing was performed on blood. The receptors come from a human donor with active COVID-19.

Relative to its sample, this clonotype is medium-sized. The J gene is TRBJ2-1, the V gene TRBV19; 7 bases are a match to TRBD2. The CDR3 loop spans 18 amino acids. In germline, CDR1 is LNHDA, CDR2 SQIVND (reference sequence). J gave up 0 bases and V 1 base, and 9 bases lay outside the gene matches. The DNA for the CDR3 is TGTGCCAGTAGTATAGGGGTTAGCGGGCGTAGCTCCTACAATGAGCAGTTCTTC. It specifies CASSIGVSGRSSYNEQFF.

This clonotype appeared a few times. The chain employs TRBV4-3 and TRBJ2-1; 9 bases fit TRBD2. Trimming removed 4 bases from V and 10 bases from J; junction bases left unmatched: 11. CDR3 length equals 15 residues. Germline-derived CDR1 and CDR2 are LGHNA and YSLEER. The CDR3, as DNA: TGCGCCAGCAGCCCAGAAGGCGGGAGGGCCTACGAGCAGTTCTTC. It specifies CASSPEGGRAYEQFF.

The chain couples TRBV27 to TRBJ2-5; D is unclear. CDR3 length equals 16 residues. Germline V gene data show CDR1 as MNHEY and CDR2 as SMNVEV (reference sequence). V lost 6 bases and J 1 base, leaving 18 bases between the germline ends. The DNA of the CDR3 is TGTGCCAGCAGGCAATCCCTGGGAAATATCCAAGAGACCCAGTACTTC. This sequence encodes CASRQSLGNIQETQYF.

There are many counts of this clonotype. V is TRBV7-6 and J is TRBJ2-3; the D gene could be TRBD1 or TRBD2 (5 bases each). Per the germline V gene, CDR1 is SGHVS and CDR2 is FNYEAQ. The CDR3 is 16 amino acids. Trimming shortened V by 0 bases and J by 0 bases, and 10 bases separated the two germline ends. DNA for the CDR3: TGTGCCAGCAGCTTAGCCCACAGGACTAGCACAGATACGCAGTATTTT. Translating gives CASSLAHRTSTDTQYF.

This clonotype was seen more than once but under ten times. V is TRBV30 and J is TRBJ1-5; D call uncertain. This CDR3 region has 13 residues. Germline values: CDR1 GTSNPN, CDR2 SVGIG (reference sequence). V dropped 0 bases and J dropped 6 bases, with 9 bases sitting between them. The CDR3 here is CAWSVWAFQPQHF. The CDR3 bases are TGTGCCTGGAGTGTATGGGCTTTTCAGCCCCAGCATTTT. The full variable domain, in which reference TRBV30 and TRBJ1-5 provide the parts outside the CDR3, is SQTIHQWPATLVQPVGSPLSLECTVEGTSNPNLYWYRQAAGRGLQLLFYSVGIGQISSEVPQNLSASRPQDRQFILSSKKLLLSDSGFYLCAWSVWAFQPQHFGDGTRLSIL.